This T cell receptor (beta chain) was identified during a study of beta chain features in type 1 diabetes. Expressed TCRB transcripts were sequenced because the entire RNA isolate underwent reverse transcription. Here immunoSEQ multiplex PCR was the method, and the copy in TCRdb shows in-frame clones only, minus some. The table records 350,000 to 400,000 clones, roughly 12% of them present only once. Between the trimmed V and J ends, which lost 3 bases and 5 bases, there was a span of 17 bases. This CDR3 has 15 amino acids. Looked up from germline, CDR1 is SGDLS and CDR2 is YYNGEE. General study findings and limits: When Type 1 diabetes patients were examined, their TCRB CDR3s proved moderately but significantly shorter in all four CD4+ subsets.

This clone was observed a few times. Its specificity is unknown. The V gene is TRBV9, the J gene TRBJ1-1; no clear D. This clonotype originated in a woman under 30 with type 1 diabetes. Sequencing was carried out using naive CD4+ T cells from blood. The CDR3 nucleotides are TGTGCCAGCAGCGGACCCCCGGGGTTAGGGACTGAAGCTTTCTTT. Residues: CASSGPPGLGTEAFF.